The 12 T cell receptor beta chains listed next were all sequenced from one sample in a study of human T cells and chemical hapten exposure. TCRdb reanalysed the RACE reads using MiXCR and keeps one entry per CDR3 protein. The data show a few hundred thousand distinct CDR3 sequences, about 7.7% seen once. This sample's time point: pre-sensitization, week 0. Indicated treatment: therapeutic diphenylcyclopropenone sensitization with weekly scalp DPC. This sample comprised whole blood, obtained in connection with sensitization to the hapten diphenylcyclopropenone (DPC). These receptors were obtained from a man younger than 35 with alopecia areata. Some clones in this sample may be carry-over from other donors' samples.

This clonotype was recorded many times. CDR3 loop: CASSLGEEETQYF. The CDR3 region has the DNA TGTGCCAGCAGTTTGGGAGAGGAAGAGACCCAGTACTTC. This chain connects TRBV12-3 or TRBV12-4 to TRBJ2-5, with D possibly TRBD2 on 5 matching bases. Trimming left V 3 bases short and J 3 bases short, with 8 bases between. CDR3 length equals 13 residues.

This clonotype appeared a few times. This rearrangement joins TRBV20-1 to TRBJ1-6; no clear D. This CDR3 comprises 13 residues. In germline, CDR1 is DFQATT, CDR2 SNEGSKA (reference sequence). CDR3 protein: CSGGQGYNSPLHF. CDR3 DNA sequence: TGCAGCGGCGGGCAAGGCTATAATTCACCCCTCCACTTT.

This clonotype has only a few counts. CDR3 DNA sequence: TGTGCCACCAGCAGAGGGCCGGGACAGGCAATTAATGAGCAGTTCTTC. Amino acids: CATSRGPGQAINEQFF. The rearrangement joins TRBV15 to TRBJ2-1; 8 nucleotides line up with TRBD1. CDR1 LNHNV and CDR2 YYDKDF come from the germline V gene (reference sequence). The CDR3 length is 16 residues. The trim removed 1 base at V and 7 bases at J, leaving 9 bases unmatched.

The CDR3 loop is CAISRLALAYNEQFF. Written as DNA, the CDR3 is TGTGCCATCAGCCGACTAGCGTTGGCCTACAATGAGCAGTTCTTC. J is TRBJ2-1 and V is TRBV10-3; the match to TRBD2 covers 8 bases. The CDR3 loop spans 15 amino acids. The germline V gene has CDR1 ENHRY and CDR2 SYGVKD. V shed 6 bases, J shed 2 bases, and the junction held 6 bases outside the gene matches.

This clonotype came up a few times. This chain connects TRBV18 to TRBJ1-3; D uncertain. The V end was cut by 7 bases, the J end by 0 bases, with 10 bases between. Germline CDR1 KGHSH, CDR2 LQKENI. The CDR3 is 14 amino acids. The CDR3 loop is CASLDGASGNTIYF. The CDR3 DNA is TGTGCCAGCTTAGACGGTGCCTCTGGAAACACCATATATTTT.

Comments on this clonotype: A much bigger clone sits one base away, suggesting this may be a read error. This chain joins TRBV11-2 and TRBJ1-2; 8 bases agree with TRBD1. This CDR3 is 15 amino acids long. Germline lookup yields CDR1 SGHAT and CDR2 FQNNGV. This CDR3 is CASSPDRDRYYGHTF. The CDR3 coding sequence is TGTGCCAGCAGCCCTGACCGGGACAGGTACTATGGCCACACCTTC.

J is TRBJ2-5 and V is TRBV7-8; a weak D match, TRBD1 (6 bases). This CDR3 comprises 16 residues. V lost 5 bases, J lost 2 bases, and 18 bases lay in between. Germline loops: CDR1 SGHVS, CDR2 FQNEAQ. The DNA for the CDR3 is TGTGCCAGCAGCCAGGCCAGGGGAAGCGGACAAGAGACCCAGTACTTC. The encoded protein is CASSQARGSGQETQYF.

V usage is TRBV5-1 and J usage is TRBJ1-1; the D is unclear. This CDR3 comprises 14 residues. V was clipped by 0 bases and J by 2 bases, with 8 bases between them. Germline CDR1 is SGHRS and CDR2 is YFSETQ. The CDR3 here is CASSLAAANTEAFF. CDR3 nucleotide sequence: TGCGCCAGCAGCTTGGCCGCGGCCAACACTGAAGCTTTCTTT.

The chain joins TRBV11-2 to TRBJ2-5, with unresolved D. Germline V gene lookup returns CDR1 SGHAT and CDR2 FQNNGV. V shed 1 base and J shed 3 bases, with 9 bases lying between them. This CDR3 region has 14 residues. CDR3 in amino acids: CASSLGGLEETQYF. The CDR3 bases are TGTGCCAGCAGCTTAGGCGGCCTGGAAGAGACCCAGTACTTC.

The rearrangement links TRBV4-1 to TRBJ1-1; unclear D gene. Trimming left V 5 bases short and J 2 bases short, with 15 bases between. Germline CDR1 and CDR2: MGHRA and YSYEKL. The CDR3 has 15 amino acids. The CDR3 spells CASSVKRVANTEAFF. Here the CDR3 DNA reads TGCGCCAGCAGCGTAAAGAGGGTAGCCAACACTGAAGCTTTCTTT.

On this clonotype: Likely a read error: the CDR3 ends without its conserved phenylalanine or tryptophan. The chain couples TRBV11-2 to TRBJ2-1; D unclear. The germline gives CDR1 SGHAT, CDR2 FQNNGV. The CDR3 covers 16 residues. V lost 1 base and J 3 bases, leaving 13 bases between the germline ends. CDR3 region: CASSLGFRVVYNEQFS. The CDR3 DNA reads as TGTGCCAGCAGCTTAGGTTTCCGGGTTGTCTACAATGAGCAGTTCTCC.

Only a few counts were recorded for this clonotype. V usage is TRBV6-2 or TRBV6-3 and J usage is TRBJ2-1; D perhaps matches TRBD1 (6 bases). V lost 5 bases to trimming and J lost 12 bases, with 23 bases between them. The germline gives CDR1 MNHEY, CDR2 SVGEGT. There are 15 residues in the CDR3. The CDR3 loop reads CASSIRQAIIYGQFF. The CDR3 bases are TGTGCCAGCAGTATTCGACAGGCGATAATTTACGGGCAGTTCTTC.